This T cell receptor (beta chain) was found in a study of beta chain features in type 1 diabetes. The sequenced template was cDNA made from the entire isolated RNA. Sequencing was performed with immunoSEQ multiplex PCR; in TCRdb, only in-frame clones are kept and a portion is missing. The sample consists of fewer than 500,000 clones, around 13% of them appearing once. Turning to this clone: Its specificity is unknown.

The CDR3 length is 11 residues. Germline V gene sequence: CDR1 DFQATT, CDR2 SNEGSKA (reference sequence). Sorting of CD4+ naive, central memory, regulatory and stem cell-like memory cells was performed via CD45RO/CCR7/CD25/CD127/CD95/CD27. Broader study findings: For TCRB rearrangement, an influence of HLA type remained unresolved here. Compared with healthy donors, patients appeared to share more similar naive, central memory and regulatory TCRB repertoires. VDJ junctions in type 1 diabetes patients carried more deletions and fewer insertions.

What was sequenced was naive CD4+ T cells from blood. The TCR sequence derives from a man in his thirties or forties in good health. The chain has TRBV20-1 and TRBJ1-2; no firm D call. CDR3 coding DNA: TGCACCTGGATGGGGATCTATGGCTACACCTTC. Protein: CTWMGIYGYTF.